This TCR beta chain was sequenced for a study of blood T cells in healthy people across ages. General study points: A roughly linear fall in TCR beta diversity per million T cells was seen with increasing age. The unknown donor CMV status may have confounded expanded clonotype changes.

Primed by a sample-barcoded 5' primer and a J-beta primer mix, a second PCR proceeded for roughly 7 to 11 cycles. TCRdb re-analysed the 5' RACE reads in MiXCR, keeping a single row per CDR3 protein. The table records under 2,000,000 distinct CDR3 sequences, around 50% of them present only once. This clonotype was counted between two and nine times. What it binds is unknown. Germline CDR1 reads SQVTM; CDR2 reads ANQGSEA. V gave up 3 bases and J gave up 4 bases, with 9 bases separating them. The CDR3 is 12 amino acids. Per sample, a minimum of 6.5 million PBMCs were isolated. This TCR was sampled from a woman between 35 and 50 years old in good health. Sequenced material: blood. The V call is TRBV29-1, the J call TRBJ1-2; D unresolved. Written as DNA, the CDR3 is TGCAGCGTTGAGTCCACACTCTATGGCTACACCTTC. Protein: CSVESTLYGYTF.